A selection of T cell receptor beta chains follows, all from one sample in a study of shared clonotypes between healthy human individuals. Repertoires were generated with immunoSEQ multiplex PCR, while TCRdb's copy carries only in-frame clones and drops some. Of about 500,000 clones listed, approximately 77% are singletons. The specimen was PBMCs. These receptors originate from a middle-aged woman in good health. Some clones in this sample may be carry-over from other donors' samples. Each CDR3 is given with its conserved first and last residue. The D gene is left open where the match is weak. Clone size is given for some rows only: seen once, a few or many times, or a class if the clone is expanded.

J gene	D gene	clone size	V gene	CDR3 length	CDR3 DNA	CDR3 protein
TRBJ2-1	TRBD2	many	TRBV5-4	15	TGTGCCAGCAGCTCCCGGCGGGAGAGCGGCAATGAGCAGTTCTTC	CASSSRRESGNEQFF
TRBJ2-7	TRBD1	-	TRBV28	15	TGTGCCAGCAGTTCCCGAGACAGGGGGCGCGACGAGCAGTACTTC	CASSSRDRGRDEQYF
TRBJ2-6	-	once	TRBV9	17	TGTGCCAGCAGCGTAGCCGGCGGAGGGTCTGGGGCCAACGTCCTGACTTTC	CASSVAGGGSGANVLTF
TRBJ1-1	-	-	TRBV30	12	TGTGCCTGGAGGGACAGCGGGACTGAAGCTTTCTTT	CAWRDSGTEAFF
TRBJ1-2	-	-	TRBV16	15	TGTGCCAGCAGCCAATCCGGGACCGCTAACTATGGCTACACCTTC	CASSQSGTANYGYTF
TRBJ2-3	TRBD2	-	TRBV7-2	15	TGTGCCAGCAGCCCACTAGCGGCGAGCACAGATACGCAGTATTTT	CASSPLAASTDTQYF
TRBJ2-5	-	once	TRBV2	13	TGTGCCAGCAGTAGCCAGGGGCGGGAGACCCAGTACTTC	CASSSQGRETQYF
TRBJ2-5	-	-	TRBV15	15	TGTGCCACCAGCAGAGATCAGGGACCGGAGGAGACCCAGTACTTC	CATSRDQGPEETQYF
TRBJ1-6	-	-	TRBV6-5	14	TGTGCCAGCAGCCCGGAGGGCAGTCATTCACCCCTCCACTTT	CASSPEGSHSPLHF
TRBJ1-2	TRBD1	-	TRBV6-6	14	TGTGCCAGCAGACGGGACAGTGATAACTATGGCTACACCTTC	CASRRDSDNYGYTF
TRBJ2-3	-	-	TRBV6-4	15	TGTGCCAGCAGTGAATACCCCGCTAGCACAGATACGCAGTATTTT	CASSEYPASTDTQYF
TRBJ1-6	-	-	TRBV18	15	TGTGCCAGCTCACCCCAGGGAGATGTGGGTTCACCCCTCCACTTT	CASSPQGDVGSPLHF
TRBJ1-2	-	-	TRBV5-6	13	TGTGCCAGCCTCCTACGGGGTAACTATGGCTACACCTTC	CASLLRGNYGYTF
TRBJ1-5	-	-	TRBV18	16	TGTGCCAGCTCACCACTCAATCCAGCTCCAAAACAGCCCCAGCATTTT	CASSPLNPAPKQPQHF
TRBJ2-3	-	-	TRBV5-4	17	TGTGCCAGCAGCTTGGGGGGGGGACATCGGGCCACAGATACGCAGTATTTT	CASSLGGGHRATDTQYF
TRBJ2-3	TRBD1	-	TRBV7-8	14	TGTGCCAGCAGCTGGGACAGGGGGACAGATACGCAGTATTTT	CASSWDRGTDTQYF
TRBJ1-2	-	-	TRBV18	14	TGTGCCAGCTCACCACCGGGGAGCAACTATGGCTACACCTTC	CASSPPGSNYGYTF
TRBJ2-5	-	once	TRBV18	15	TGTGCCAGCTCACCAGGGGCAGCGGTACAAGAGACCCAGTACTTC	CASSPGAAVQETQYF
TRBJ1-3	-	-	TRBV28	13	TGTGCCAGCACGGGGGGGGCTGGAAACACCATATATTTT	CASTGGAGNTIYF
TRBJ2-1	TRBD2	-	TRBV7-3	15	TGCGCCAGCAGCTTATCTAGCGGTGCCTACAATGAGCAGTTCTTC	CASSLSSGAYNEQFF
TRBJ2-5	TRBD2	once	TRBV9	16	TGTGCCAGCAGCTATCTCGGGACTAGCACCCAAGAGACCCAGTACTTC	CASSYLGTSTQETQYF
TRBJ1-6	-	-	TRBV23-1	13	TGCGCCAGCAGTCCTCAACAGGGTCCACCCCTCCACTTT	CASSPQQGPPLHF
TRBJ1-2	-	once	TRBV28	13	TGTGCCAGCAGTGCCGGACAGAGATATGGCTACACCTTC	CASSAGQRYGYTF
TRBJ2-7	-	-	TRBV30	15	TGTGCCTGGAGCCCCCTGGACCGAAGACCCTACGAGCAGTACTTC	CAWSPLDRRPYEQYF
TRBJ2-3	TRBD2	many	TRBV2	15	TGTGCCAGCAGTCCACTAGCGGCCCGCACAGATACGCAGTATTTT	CASSPLAARTDTQYF
TRBJ2-5	-	-	TRBV27	12	TGTGCCACCCAAAGCGTAGAGGCGACCCAGTACTTC	CATQSVEATQYF
TRBJ2-5	-	-	TRBV6-1	14	TGTGCCAGCAGTGCATGGGGGGCGCAAGGGACCCAGTACTTC	CASSAWGAQGTQYF
TRBJ1-6	TRBD1	few	TRBV18	14	TGTGCCAGCTCATCCGGGACAGGGAATTCACCCCTCCACTTT	CASSSGTGNSPLHF
TRBJ1-5	-	-	TRBV20-1	11	TGCAGTGCTAGAGATCAACAGCCCCAGCATTTT	CSARDQQPQHF
TRBJ1-1	TRBD1	few	TRBV19	14	TGTGCCAGTAAAACGGACAGGGGACACACTGAAGCTTTCTTT	CASKTDRGHTEAFF
TRBJ1-5	TRBD1	many	TRBV5-8	15	TGTGCCAGCAGCTTGGGGACAGGGGGCAATCAGCCCCAGCATTTT	CASSLGTGGNQPQHF
TRBJ2-1	-	-	TRBV6-5	13	TGTGCCAGCAGCCGTTCGGGTGGCGATGAGCAGTTCTTC	CASSRSGGDEQFF
TRBJ2-7	-	-	TRBV28	11	TGTGCCAGCACGGGGATTTACGAGCAGTACTTC	CASTGIYEQYF
TRBJ1-1	TRBD1	-	TRBV30	20	TGTGCCTGGAGTGTATTTACAGGGGGCCTTACAGGGGTCTTGGACACTGAAGCTTTCTTT	CAWSVFTGGLTGVLDTEAFF
TRBJ1-3	-	-	TRBV28	17	TGTGCCAGCAGTTTTGGGCTATACGGGGACCGTGGAAACACCATATATTTT	CASSFGLYGDRGNTIYF
TRBJ1-1	-	once	TRBV6-5	14	TGTGCCAGCAGTTACGTTGGGCAAGGCACTGAAGCTTTCTTT	CASSYVGQGTEAFF
TRBJ1-3	-	-	TRBV28	15	TGTGCCAGCAGTCAAACGATGGGCTCTGGAAACACCATATATTTT	CASSQTMGSGNTIYF
TRBJ1-3	-	-	TRBV28	15	TGTGCCAGCAGTTCTCTCGTGGGAGCCGGAAACACCATATATTTT	CASSSLVGAGNTIYF
TRBJ2-3	-	-	TRBV29-1	12	TGCAGCGTTGAAGAGCCAAGGGGTAGGCAGTATTTT	CSVEEPRGRQYF
TRBJ2-2	-	-	TRBV7-8	14	TGTGCCAGCAGCTTAAACCGGGACACCGGGGAGCTGTTTTTT	CASSLNRDTGELFF
TRBJ1-1	-	-	TRBV7-2	13	TGTGCCAGCAGCTTAGGAGAGGGGACGGAAGCTTTCTTT	CASSLGEGTEAFF
TRBJ2-3	-	-	TRBV2	14	TGTGCCAGCAGCCCCACCCGCGCTTGGAATACGCAGTATTTT	CASSPTRAWNTQYF
TRBJ1-1	-	-	TRBV18	14	TGTGCCAGCTCACCACCGTTAGGAAACACTGAAGCTTTCTTT	CASSPPLGNTEAFF
TRBJ2-7	TRBD1	few	TRBV6-5	13	TGTGCCAGCAGTCTGGGACAGGGCTACGAGCAGTACTTC	CASSLGQGYEQYF
TRBJ2-1	TRBD2	-	TRBV28	18	TGTGCCAGCAGTTTACCCCGCGGGACTAGCGGGAGCGATAATGAGCAGTTCTTC	CASSLPRGTSGSDNEQFF
TRBJ2-1	TRBD2	-	TRBV14	18	TGTGCCAGCAGCCAAGGACAGGCTAGCGGGAGCTCCTACAATGAGCAGTTCTTC	CASSQGQASGSSYNEQFF
TRBJ1-2	-	-	TRBV5-4	15	TGTGCCAGCAGCTTAAGACAGTCAAAGGGCTATGGCTACACCTTC	CASSLRQSKGYGYTF
TRBJ1-5	-	-	TRBV28	13	TGTGCCAGCAAAGCCGGGGGCAATCAGCCCCAGCATTTT	CASKAGGNQPQHF
TRBJ2-2	-	-	TRBV2	15	TGTGCCAGCAGGGGGTTAGACCCGGGCACCGGGGAGCTGTTTTTT	CASRGLDPGTGELFF
TRBJ2-1	-	few	TRBV28	14	TGTGCCAGCAGTCCGCCGAGGCGGGAAATTGAGCAGTTCTTC	CASSPPRREIEQFF
TRBJ2-2	TRBD1	-	TRBV27	15	TGTGCCAGCAGCCCGGGACAGCGGAACACCGGGGAGCTGTTTTTT	CASSPGQRNTGELFF
TRBJ1-2	-	-	TRBV5-1	13	TGCGCCAGCAGACCGGGGGATAATGATGGCTACACCTTC	CASRPGDNDGYTF
TRBJ1-2	-	-	TRBV28	13	TGTGCCAGCAGTTTGCAGCACGGCTATGGCTACACCTTC	CASSLQHGYGYTF
TRBJ1-1	-	few	TRBV9	12	TGTGCCAGTAGGAGGGTCGGTGGGGAAGCTTTCTTT	CASRRVGGEAFF
TRBJ2-1	-	once	TRBV29-1	9	TGCAGCGTTGATTATGAGCAGTTCTTC	CSVDYEQFF
TRBJ1-2	-	-	TRBV5-1	14	TGCGCCAGCAGCTTACAGGATCCTAACTATGGCTACACCTTC	CASSLQDPNYGYTF
TRBJ2-7	-	-	TRBV28	13	TGTGCCAGCAGCCCCCCCCAATCCTACGAGCAGTACTTC	CASSPPQSYEQYF
TRBJ2-6	-	many	TRBV6-1	15	TGTGCCAGCAGTGCGGAGAACTCTGGGGCCAACGTCCTGACTTTC	CASSAENSGANVLTF
TRBJ1-3	-	-	TRBV10-3	13	TGTGCCATCAGTGAGGGACACCGTAACACCATATATTTT	CAISEGHRNTIYF